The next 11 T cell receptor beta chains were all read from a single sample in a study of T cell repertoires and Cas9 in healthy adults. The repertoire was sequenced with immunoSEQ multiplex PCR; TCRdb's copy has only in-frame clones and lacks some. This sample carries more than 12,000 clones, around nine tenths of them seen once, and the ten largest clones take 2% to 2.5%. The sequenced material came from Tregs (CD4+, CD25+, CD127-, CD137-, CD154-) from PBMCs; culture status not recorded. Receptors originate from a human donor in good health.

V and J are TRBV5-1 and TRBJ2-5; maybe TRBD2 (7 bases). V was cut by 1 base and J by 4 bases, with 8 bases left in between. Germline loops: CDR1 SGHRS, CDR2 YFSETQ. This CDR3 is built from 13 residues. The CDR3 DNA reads TGCGCCAGCAGCTTGCGGGGGGCAGAGACCCAGTACTTC. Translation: CASSLRGAETQYF.

Here the CDR3 DNA reads TGTGCCAGCAGCTCTCCGGCCCAAGGACTTCGGGGAGCGCAGTATTTT. It yields the protein CASSSPAQGLRGAQYF. The genes are TRBV7-9 and TRBJ2-3; a possible D gene is TRBD2 (5 bases). Germline V gene lookup returns CDR1 SEHNR and CDR2 FQNEAQ (reference sequence). Trimming took off 4 bases at V and 10 bases at J, with 24 bases between the two ends. The CDR3 spans 16 residues.

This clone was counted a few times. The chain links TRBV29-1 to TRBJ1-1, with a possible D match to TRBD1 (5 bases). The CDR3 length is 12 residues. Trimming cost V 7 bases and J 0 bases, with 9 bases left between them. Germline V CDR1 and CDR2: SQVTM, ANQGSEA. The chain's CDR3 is CSADSLNTEAFF. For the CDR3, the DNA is TGCAGCGCCGACAGCCTGAACACTGAAGCTTTCTTT.

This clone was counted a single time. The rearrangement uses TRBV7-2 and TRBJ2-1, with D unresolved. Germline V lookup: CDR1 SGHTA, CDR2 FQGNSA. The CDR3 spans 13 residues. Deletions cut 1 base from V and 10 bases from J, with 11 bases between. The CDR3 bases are TGTGCCAGCAGCTTAGGATCTCCGGGCGAGCAGTTCTTC. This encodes CASSLGSPGEQFF.

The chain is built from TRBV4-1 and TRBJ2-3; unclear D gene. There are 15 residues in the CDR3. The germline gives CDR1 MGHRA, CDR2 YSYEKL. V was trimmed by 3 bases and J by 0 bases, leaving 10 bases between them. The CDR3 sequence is CASSQEQLSTDTQYF. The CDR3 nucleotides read TGCGCCAGCAGCCAGGAACAGCTAAGCACAGATACGCAGTATTTT.

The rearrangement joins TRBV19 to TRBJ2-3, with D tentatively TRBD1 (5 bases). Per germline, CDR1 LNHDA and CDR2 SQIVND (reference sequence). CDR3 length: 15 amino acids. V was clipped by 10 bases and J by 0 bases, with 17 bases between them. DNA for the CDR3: TGTGCCACCGGCGCCAGGGCATCTAGCACAGATACGCAGTATTTT. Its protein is CATGARASSTDTQYF.

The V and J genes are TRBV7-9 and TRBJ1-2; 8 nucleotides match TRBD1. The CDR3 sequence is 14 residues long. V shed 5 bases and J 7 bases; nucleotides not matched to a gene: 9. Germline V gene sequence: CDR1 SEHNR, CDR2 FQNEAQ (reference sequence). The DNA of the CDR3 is TGTGCCAGCAGCCAGCCAGGGGGCTTCGGTGGCTACACCTTC. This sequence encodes CASSQPGGFGGYTF.

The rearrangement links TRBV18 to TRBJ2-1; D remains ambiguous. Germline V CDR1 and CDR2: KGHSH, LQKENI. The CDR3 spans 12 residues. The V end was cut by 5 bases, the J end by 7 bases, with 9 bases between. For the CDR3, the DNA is TGTGCCAGCTCAGCGATCAGGAATGAGCAGTTCTTC. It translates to CASSAIRNEQFF. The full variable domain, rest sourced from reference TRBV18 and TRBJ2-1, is NAGVMQNPRHLVRRRGQEARLRCSPMKGHSHVYWYRQLPEEGLKFMVYLQKENIIDESGMPKERFSAEFPKEGPSILRIQQVVRGDSAAYFCASSAIRNEQFFGPGTRLTVL.

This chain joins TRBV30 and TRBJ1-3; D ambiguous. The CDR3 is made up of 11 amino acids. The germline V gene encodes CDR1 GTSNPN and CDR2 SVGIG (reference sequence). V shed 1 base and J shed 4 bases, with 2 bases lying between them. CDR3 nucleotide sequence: TGTGCCTGGAGTGGAGGAAACACCATATATTTT. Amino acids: CAWSGGNTIYF. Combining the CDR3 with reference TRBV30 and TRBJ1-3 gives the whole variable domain SQTIHQWPATLVQPVGSPLSLECTVEGTSNPNLYWYRQAAGRGLQLLFYSVGIGQISSEVPQNLSASRPQDRQFILSSKKLLLSDSGFYLCAWSGGNTIYFGEGSWLTVV.

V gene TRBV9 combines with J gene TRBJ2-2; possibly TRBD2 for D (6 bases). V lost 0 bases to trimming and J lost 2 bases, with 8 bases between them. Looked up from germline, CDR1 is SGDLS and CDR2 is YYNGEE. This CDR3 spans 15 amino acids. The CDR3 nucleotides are TGTGCCAGCAGCGTAGGGAGGGCCAACACCGGGGAGCTGTTTTTT. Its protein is CASSVGRANTGELFF.

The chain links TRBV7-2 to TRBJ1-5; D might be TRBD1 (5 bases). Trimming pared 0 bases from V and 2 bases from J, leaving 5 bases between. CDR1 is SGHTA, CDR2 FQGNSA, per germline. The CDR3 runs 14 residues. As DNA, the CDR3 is TGTGCCAGCAGCTTAGCAGGGGGCAATCAGCCCCAGCATTTT. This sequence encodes CASSLAGGNQPQHF.